A selection of T cell receptor beta chains follows, all from one sample in a study of T cells expressing NK-cell markers. TCRdb reanalyzed the 5' RACE reads, giving one entry per CDR3 protein sequence and no DNA. The repertoire table contains roughly 280,000 distinct CDR3 sequences. Sequences were obtained from blood T cells: a sorted CD56 or NKG2C T cell subset, CD4+ or CD8+ T cells, or bulk PBMC T cells (not recorded which). These receptors all stem from a young man in good health. Both conserved end residues are part of each CDR3.

J gene | V gene | CDR3 protein
TRBJ1-1 | TRBV5-1 | CASSSGGGQNTEAFF
TRBJ2-1 | TRBV7-9 | CASSSGAQSYNEQFF
TRBJ2-5 | TRBV11-2 | CASSLPGYQETQYF
TRBJ2-3 | TRBV4-3 | CASSHSGGSTDTQYF
TRBJ2-3 | TRBV15 | CATSRRLSYGKDTQYF
TRBJ2-1 | TRBV3-1 | CASSQGRQYNEQFF
TRBJ2-2 | TRBV27 | CASTKKANTGELFF
TRBJ2-1 | TRBV20-1 | CSAPVRRERDEQFF
TRBJ2-2 | TRBV29-1 | CSGRARNTGELFF
TRBJ2-7 | TRBV20-1 | CSASGLRGANPYEQYF
TRBJ2-2 | TRBV7-8 | CASSRSRGSRPTGELFF
TRBJ2-3 | TRBV20-1 | CSARDDWEASTQYF
TRBJ2-7 | TRBV20-1 | CSAHSGRTTYEQYF
TRBJ2-7 | TRBV6-1 | CASSPPQAHRGPSEQYF
TRBJ2-1 | TRBV20-1 | CSARFGAGTNYNEQFF
TRBJ2-7 | TRBV29-1 | CSVDSGRHPYEQYF
TRBJ2-7 | TRBV15 | CATSRPPGSGGQYF
TRBJ2-3 | TRBV12-3/TRBV12-4 | CASSPIAGGRVTQYF
TRBJ1-4 | TRBV12-3/TRBV12-4 | CASSNPQGTDEKLFF
TRBJ2-3 | TRBV18 | CASSPPGRGGADTQYF
TRBJ2-1 | TRBV4-2 | CASSQEIQVFEQFF
TRBJ2-7 | TRBV6-2/TRBV6-3 | CASSPGNSYEQYF
TRBJ2-1 | TRBV5-1 | CASSPGGVGSYNEQFF
TRBJ1-6 | TRBV20-1 | CSAISRETSPLHF
TRBJ1-1 | TRBV6-1 | CASSVPDRGTEAFF
TRBJ2-6 | TRBV5-8 | CASSLGGLNSGANVLTF
TRBJ2-2 | TRBV29-1 | CSAAVRLDTGELFF
TRBJ2-1 | TRBV9 | CASSVGPGTSYEQFF
TRBJ2-2 | TRBV15 | CATSTDRQGLNTGELFF
TRBJ2-5 | TRBV5-1 | CASYREAETQYF
TRBJ2-1 | TRBV20-1 | CSARYIGQSGNEQFF
TRBJ2-2 | TRBV27 | CASSLRGVGNTGELFF
TRBJ2-4 | TRBV7-2 | CASSLTGDPSNIQYF
TRBJ2-5 | TRBV11-2 | CASSYPGTQSETQYF
TRBJ2-1 | TRBV2 | CASSGGLAGAHNEQFF
TRBJ2-4 | TRBV4-3 | CASSQRVEGSRNIQYF
TRBJ1-1 | TRBV20-1 | CSALVGSRLLGGAFF
TRBJ2-7 | TRBV19 | CASSTLPPGTGGGYEQYF
TRBJ2-7 | TRBV20-1 | CSALQGRGYEQYF
TRBJ2-3 | TRBV5-5 | CASSLGVPGGSVSGTQYF
TRBJ1-2 | TRBV27 | CASGLGGAQGYGYTF
TRBJ2-5 | TRBV15 | CATSRDGQGRETQYF
TRBJ1-5 | TRBV2 | CASHPGQGVWQPQHF
TRBJ2-1 | TRBV20-1 | CSAPVVSSGMNEQFF
TRBJ1-6 | TRBV5-1 | CASSGSDSAYNSPLHF
TRBJ1-5 | TRBV6-6 | CASSGGQGSPQHF
TRBJ2-2 | TRBV6-5 | CASSYREGFGELFF
TRBJ1-2 | TRBV18 | CASSLPGRAYGYTF
TRBJ2-3 | TRBV18 | CASSPTRSSTDTQYF
TRBJ2-3 | TRBV20-1 | CSARGQGPDTQYF
TRBJ2-3 | TRBV10-3 | CAISGPSTSGSTDTQYF
TRBJ1-6 | TRBV7-2 | CASSRTGVDSPLHF
TRBJ2-2 | TRBV7-2 | CASSPTAATNTGELFF
TRBJ2-7 | TRBV5-1 | CASSLDAYEQYF
TRBJ2-2 | TRBV4-1 | CASSPGLAGGGGELFF
TRBJ1-1 | TRBV12-3/TRBV12-4 | CASSLDRGQEAFF
TRBJ2-7 | TRBV5-1 | CASSSTVGPYEQYF